The 31 T cell receptor beta chains listed next were all sequenced from one sample in a study of shared clonotypes between healthy human individuals. TCRdb's copy holds only in-frame clones and misses some; the assay was immunoSEQ multiplex PCR. Of around 2.1 million clones listed, approximately 94% are singletons. Naive CD8 populations comprised CD45RO-negative cells positively selected for CCR7, excluding terminally differentiated effector memory CD45RA+ cells. Sequenced input: naive CD8+ T cells from PBMCs. The receptors come from a man younger than 35 in good health. Some clones in this sample may be carry-over from other donors' samples.

As concerns this clone: Other DNA variants within this sample encode the same CDR3. The J gene is TRBJ2-2, the V gene TRBV15; the D call may be TRBD1 or TRBD2 (5 bases each). The CDR3 length is 14 residues. In germline, CDR1 is LNHNV, CDR2 YYDKDF (reference sequence). The germline V and J ends were trimmed by 3 bases and 0 bases, with 5 bases remaining between them. CDR3 protein: CATSRGPNTGELFF. The CDR3 DNA sequence: TGTGCCACCAGCAGGGGACCGAACACCGGGGAGCTGTTTTTT.

Points on this clone: One junction end does not reproduce the germline sequence, and a read error may be involved. The rearrangement uses TRBV7-9 and TRBJ2-7, with a possible D match to TRBD1 (6 bases). This CDR3 is built from 13 residues. Germline V gene data show CDR1 as SEHNR and CDR2 as FQNEAQ (reference sequence). The CDR3 DNA reads TGTGCCAGCACCCACGGGGACACCCGCTCCGTTGACTTC. Its protein product is CASTHGDTRSVDF.

The chain has TRBV11-2 and TRBJ2-3, with 13 positions matching TRBD2. Germline CDR1 reads SGHAT; CDR2 reads FQNNGV. With V trimmed by 4 bases and J by 1 base, 2 bases remained unmatched. This CDR3 has 16 residues. CDR3: CASSSGLAGGTDTQYF. DNA for the CDR3: TGTGCCAGCAGCTCAGGACTAGCGGGAGGCACAGATACGCAGTATTTT.

The V call is TRBV4-1, the J call TRBJ1-1; the D is unclear. Germline values: CDR1 MGHRA, CDR2 YSYEKL. V lost 1 base to trimming and J lost 4 bases, with 7 bases between them. This CDR3 comprises 13 residues. CDR3 sequence: CASSQVGFTEAFF. The CDR3 DNA reads TGCGCCAGCAGCCAAGTGGGGTTCACTGAAGCTTTCTTT.

This clone was counted once. The chain employs TRBV6-5 and TRBJ2-2, with unresolved D. The CDR3 extends over 11 amino acids. Deletions cut 6 bases from V and 9 bases from J, with 8 bases between. CDR1 is MNHEY and CDR2 is SVGAGI in the germline V gene. In nucleotides, the CDR3 is TGTGCCAGCAGCTCTCGCTGGGAGCTGTTTTTT. It specifies CASSSRWELFF.

The chain links TRBV30 to TRBJ1-4; TRBD1 agrees at 7 bases. The V and J ends lost 5 bases and 0 bases, in that order; junction bases with no gene match: 6. The CDR3 extends over 15 amino acids. Germline V gene sequence: CDR1 GTSNPN, CDR2 SVGIG (reference sequence). The chain's CDR3 is CAWDTGTATNEKLFF. The DNA of the CDR3 is TGTGCCTGGGACACCGGGACAGCAACTAATGAAAAACTGTTTTTT.

The chain joins TRBV27 to TRBJ1-1; D remains ambiguous. V was trimmed by 6 bases and J by 3 bases, leaving 11 bases between them. Germline V gives CDR1 MNHEY, CDR2 SMNVEV (reference sequence). The CDR3 contains 13 residues. CDR3 nucleotide sequence: TGTGCCAGCAGAGGAGGGTGGGACACTGAAGCTTTCTTT. Translation: CASRGGWDTEAFF.

In nucleotides, the CDR3 is TGTGCCAGCAGCTTAAGGTATGGGACTAGGACCTACAATGAGCAGTTCTTC. Protein: CASSLRYGTRTYNEQFF. This chain joins TRBV11-2 and TRBJ2-1; TRBD2 aligns across 8 bases. The V segment lost 2 bases and the J segment 2 bases; nucleotides outside the gene matches: 8. Germline CDR1 SGHAT, CDR2 FQNNGV. This CDR3 has 17 amino acids. Full variable domain (remainder filled in from reference TRBV11-2 and TRBJ2-1): EAGVAQSPRYKIIEKRQSVAFWCNPISGHATLYWYQQILGQGPKLLIQFQNNGVVDDSQLPKDRFSAERLKGVDSTLKIQPAKLEDSAVYLCASSLRYGTRTYNEQFFGPGTRLTVL.

The CDR3 loop is CASSSPGRIEEQYF. In DNA, the CDR3 is TGTGCCAGCAGCTCCCCCGGGAGAATCGAGGAGCAGTACTTC. The chain employs TRBV13 and TRBJ2-7, with TRBD2 as a possible D gene (6 bases). With 4 bases removed from V and 7 bases from J, the gap between germline ends came to 17 bases. The germline CDR1 and CDR2 sequences are PRHDT and FYEKMQ (reference sequence). This CDR3 region has 14 residues.

This clone was counted only a few times. The chain uses TRBV28 and TRBJ1-1; D is ambiguous. Germline V gene data show CDR1 as MDHEN and CDR2 as SYDVKM. The CDR3 is 13 amino acids. Trimming cost V 1 base and J 4 bases, with 7 bases left between them. CDR3 sequence reads: CASSLLEGTEAFF. Here the CDR3 DNA reads TGTGCCAGCAGTTTATTGGAGGGCACTGAAGCTTTCTTT. Based on the CDR3 plus reference TRBV28 and TRBJ1-1, the full variable domain is DVKVTQSSRYLVKRTGEKVFLECVQDMDHENMFWYRQDPGLGLRLIYFSYDVKMKEKGDIPEGYSVSREKKERFSLILESASTNQTSMYLCASSLLEGTEAFFGQGTRLTVV.

A remark on this clone: Other DNA sequences in this specimen translate into the identical CDR3. The chain recombines TRBV19 with TRBJ1-1, with D uncertain. Germline-derived CDR1 and CDR2 are LNHDA and SQIVND (reference sequence). The V end was cut by 1 base, the J end by 0 bases, with 9 bases between. The CDR3 has 15 amino acids. The CDR3 bases are TGTGCCAGTAGTATAGCCCCAGGACTGAACACTGAAGCTTTCTTT. This codes for CASSIAPGLNTEAFF.

The chain is built from TRBV6-5 and TRBJ2-2; D ambiguous. The CDR3 loop spans 10 amino acids. Germline CDR1 reads MNHEY; CDR2 reads SVGAGI. Trimming took 8 bases from V and 6 from J, leaving 4 bases between them. The CDR3 nucleotides read TGTGCCAGCGGCGCCGGGGAGCTGTTTTTT. This encodes CASGAGELFF.

V usage is TRBV7-9 and J usage is TRBJ2-7; 10 nucleotides agree with TRBD2. This CDR3 is 17 amino acids long. Per germline, CDR1 SEHNR and CDR2 FQNEAQ (reference sequence). V lost 5 bases, J lost 6 bases, and 16 bases stayed unmatched. The DNA for the CDR3 is TGTGCCAGCAGCACCACTCGGGCTAGCGGGAGTCTCTTCGAGCAGTACTTC. Protein sequence: CASSTTRASGSLFEQYF.

In the case of this clone: The same CDR3 arises from other DNA sequences in this sample as well. The chain carries TRBV9 and TRBJ2-1; 7 nucleotides align to TRBD2. V dropped 0 bases and J dropped 1; count of bases not matched to a gene: 1. The CDR3 contains 15 residues. Germline V gene lookup returns CDR1 SGDLS and CDR2 YYNGEE. As DNA, the CDR3 is TGTGCCAGCAGCGTAGACGGGGGGTCCTACAATGAGCAGTTCTTC. This gives the protein CASSVDGGSYNEQFF. Drawing the rest from reference TRBV9 and TRBJ2-1, the complete variable domain is DSGVTQTPKHLITATGQRVTLRCSPRSGDLSVYWYQQSLDQGLQFLIQYYNGEERAKGNILERFSAQQFPDLHSELNLSSLELGDSALYFCASSVDGGSYNEQFFGPGTRLTVL.

The chain recombines TRBV28 with TRBJ2-3; 15 positions match TRBD2. The CDR3 totals 17 residues. Germline assignment: CDR1 MDHEN and CDR2 SYDVKM. V trimming: 6 bases; J trimming: 0 bases; junction bases outside the gene matches: 4. In DNA form, the CDR3 reads TGTGCCAGCAGGGGGACTAGCGGGAGGCCGAGCACAGATACGCAGTATTTT. Translation: CASRGTSGRPSTDTQYF.

The CDR3 loop reads CASSGRTSGGPYNEQFF. Here the CDR3 DNA reads TGTGCCAGCAGCGGAAGGACTAGCGGGGGACCCTACAATGAGCAGTTCTTC. The genes are TRBV11-2 and TRBJ2-1, with 13 bases that match TRBD2. After removal of 5 bases from V and 2 bases from J, the junction contained 6 bases not matched to a gene. The CDR3 covers 17 residues. Looked up from germline, CDR1 is SGHAT and CDR2 is FQNNGV.

The gene calls are TRBV15 and TRBJ1-2; D ambiguous. From germline, CDR1 is LNHNV and CDR2 YYDKDF (reference sequence). This CDR3 has 15 residues. Trimming took 0 bases from V and 7 from J, leaving 15 bases between them. DNA of the CDR3: TGTGCCACCAGCAGAGATTCGTCGGATAGGGTTGGCTACACCTTC. It specifies CATSRDSSDRVGYTF.

The gene calls are TRBV5-4 and TRBJ2-1; D might be TRBD1 or TRBD2, each matching 5 bases. Germline CDR1 SGHNT, CDR2 YYREEE (reference sequence). This CDR3 comprises 15 residues. The CDR3 protein is CAASRGAVTYNEQFF. The CDR3 DNA reads as TGTGCAGCGAGCCGAGGGGCAGTCACCTACAATGAGCAGTTCTTC.

Of note for this clone: Other DNA sequences within the sample encode an identical CDR3. The chain combines TRBV7-8 with TRBJ2-3, with unresolved D. In germline, CDR1 is SGHVS, CDR2 FQNEAQ. With 8 bases removed from V and 1 base from J, the gap between germline ends came to 4 bases. This CDR3 region has 11 residues. The CDR3 DNA is TGTGCCAGCGGTGGCACAGATACGCAGTATTTT. Translation: CASGGTDTQYF.

The chain's CDR3 is CASPGGSGGGYTF. In DNA form, the CDR3 reads TGTGCCAGCCCGGGGGGCAGTGGCGGTGGCTACACCTTC. V is TRBV11-2 and J is TRBJ1-2, with a possible D match to TRBD1 (6 bases). The CDR3 runs to 13 residues. Trimming took 8 bases from V and 7 from J, leaving 17 bases between them. The germline V gene encodes CDR1 SGHAT and CDR2 FQNNGV. Full variable domain (remainder filled in from reference TRBV11-2 and TRBJ1-2): EAGVAQSPRYKIIEKRQSVAFWCNPISGHATLYWYQQILGQGPKLLIQFQNNGVVDDSQLPKDRFSAERLKGVDSTLKIQPAKLEDSAVYLCASPGGSGGGYTFGSGTRLTVV.

The chain employs TRBV25-1 and TRBJ1-5; D gene ambiguous. The CDR3 has 14 residues. Germline CDR1 MGHDK, CDR2 SYGVNS. Trimming left V 3 bases short and J 0 bases short, with 6 bases between. For the CDR3, the DNA is TGTGCCAGCAGTGACCTAAATAGCAATCAGCCCCAGCATTTT. This sequence encodes CASSDLNSNQPQHF.

As regards this clone: This CDR3 is also generated by other DNA sequences in the sample. The V gene is TRBV5-1, the J gene TRBJ2-7; 9 bases align to TRBD1. Germline V gene sequence: CDR1 SGHRS, CDR2 YFSETQ. V was clipped by 4 bases and J by 0 bases; unmatched bases: 2. This CDR3 is 14 amino acids long. The chain's CDR3 is CASSLDRGSYEQYF. For the CDR3, the DNA is TGCGCCAGCAGCCTGGACAGGGGCTCCTACGAGCAGTACTTC.

V and J are TRBV7-2 and TRBJ2-2, with 9 positions matching TRBD1. Germline CDR1 is SGHTA and CDR2 is FQGNSA. After removal of 4 bases from V and 6 bases from J, the junction contained 6 bases not matched to a gene. CDR3 length equals 15 residues. Written as DNA, the CDR3 is TGTGCCAGCAGCTGGCGGGACAGGGATGCCGGGGAGCTGTTTTTT. Encoded protein: CASSWRDRDAGELFF. The entire variable domain, with the rest obtained from reference TRBV7-2 and TRBJ2-2, is as follows: GAGVSQSPSNKVTEKGKDVELRCDPISGHTALYWYRQSLGQGLEFLIYFQGNSAPDKSGLPSDRFSAERTGGSVSTLTIQRTQQEDSAVYLCASSWRDRDAGELFFGEGSRLTVL.

Concerning this clone itself: This sample includes further DNA sequences coding for the same CDR3. The chain links TRBV7-9 to TRBJ2-5; 8 bases line up with TRBD2. From germline, CDR1 is SEHNR and CDR2 FQNEAQ (reference sequence). The CDR3 is 12 amino acids. V trimming: 5 bases; J trimming: 8 bases; junction bases outside the gene matches: 4. CDR3 protein: CASSPGGGTQYF. CDR3 sequence (DNA): TGTGCCAGCAGCCCCGGGGGGGGTACCCAGTACTTC.

For the CDR3, the DNA is TGTGCCAGCAGCTTAGGATTTGGGGGTGACTATGGCTACACCTTC. It encodes CASSLGFGGDYGYTF. J is TRBJ1-2 and V is TRBV7-2; a possible D gene is TRBD1 (5 bases). The V and J ends lost 1 base and 3 bases respectively, with 12 bases between them. Germline CDR1 and CDR2: SGHTA and FQGNSA. The CDR3 spans 15 residues.

The J gene is TRBJ2-3, the V gene TRBV9; D uncertain. Germline lookup yields CDR1 SGDLS and CDR2 YYNGEE. The CDR3 has 12 amino acids. The V and J ends lost 4 bases and 5 bases respectively, with 8 bases between them. The CDR3 loop reads CASSPNRDTQYF. CDR3 DNA: TGTGCCAGCAGCCCTAATAGAGATACGCAGTATTTT.

This rearrangement joins TRBV10-3 to TRBJ2-7; 14 bases align to TRBD2. The J segment lost 3 bases and the V segment lost 7 bases, leaving 5 bases of the junction unmatched. Germline V CDR1 and CDR2: ENHRY, SYGVKD. CDR3 length: 15 amino acids. The CDR3 bases are TGTGCCATCATGCTTGGGACTAGCGGGAGCTACGAGCAGTACTTC. Translating it yields CAIMLGTSGSYEQYF.

The CDR3 loop reads CASSARDRVITGELFF. DNA of the CDR3: TGTGCCAGCAGCGCGCGGGACAGGGTAATCACCGGGGAGCTGTTTTTT. This chain connects TRBV9 to TRBJ2-2, with 9 nucleotides matching TRBD1. CDR1 and CDR2 (germline): SGDLS, YYNGEE. This CDR3 spans 16 amino acids. Trimming took 3 bases from V and 4 from J; bases not matched to a gene: 7.

J is TRBJ1-4 and V is TRBV28; the D gene is possibly TRBD1 (5 bases). The germline V and J ends were trimmed by 3 bases and 9 bases, with 20 bases remaining between them. Germline V CDR1 and CDR2: MDHEN, SYDVKM. CDR3 length: 16 residues. The CDR3 loop is CASSFRTIGGAKKLFF. The CDR3 nucleotides are TGTGCCAGCAGTTTCCGGACGATTGGTGGGGCGAAAAAACTGTTTTTT.

This clone was observed a handful of times. The chain carries TRBV28 and TRBJ2-1; perhaps TRBD1 as D (6 bases). The germline CDR1 and CDR2 sequences are MDHEN and SYDVKM. Trimming shortened V by 11 bases and J by 5 bases, and 13 bases separated the two germline ends. This CDR3 is built from 12 residues. Here the CDR3 reads CAATQGNNEQFF. CDR3 bases: TGTGCCGCAACACAGGGCAACAATGAGCAGTTCTTC.

A word on this clone: At the DNA level, this CDR3 is encoded by other sequences in the same sample as well. The chain recombines TRBV28 with TRBJ2-2; 9 bases line up with TRBD2. Germline values: CDR1 MDHEN, CDR2 SYDVKM. The CDR3 runs to 15 residues. The ends lost 4 bases at V and 2 bases at J; junction bases unmatched: 2. The CDR3 DNA reads TGTGCCAGCAGTTGGGGACTAGCCAACACCGGGGAGCTGTTTTTT. It codes for CASSWGLANTGELFF.